This T cell receptor beta chain was identified in a study of T-cell reconstitution after alpha-beta-depleted transplantation in children. The sample holds many counts of this clonotype. Antigen: not known. V was cut by 6 bases and J by 3 bases, with 15 bases left in between. CDR3 length equals 14 residues. Germline V gives CDR1 SNHLY, CDR2 FYNNEI. Preparation of the TCRbeta library involved a method that used unique molecular identifiers. TCRdb reprocessed the PCR reads with MiXCR, giving one entry per CDR3 protein. The repertoire has about 300,000 distinct CDR3 sequences, nearly 8% of them found once; the top ten carry approximately 8.6%. Study observations and caveats: Roughly two months post-transplant, alpha-beta T cells reportedly originated from several hundred graft clones that had expanded. When one year had passed after transplant, most T-cell counts and diversity came from newly produced T cells. There were some patients whose high TCRbeta diversity at day 60 came from surviving recipient T cells and thymic progenitors.

Source: peripheral blood, taken 360 days after TCRalphabeta/CD19-depleted stem cell transplant. The V and J genes are TRBV2 and TRBJ2-7, with a tentative D call TRBD1 (5 bases). This TCR came from a female patient aged 2-10 years who had a stem cell transplant for Fanconi anemia, so the T cells may come from the graft donor. In DNA, the CDR3 is TGTGCCAGCAGCCTGTCAGGGCCCATCTACGAGCAGTACTTC. Translation: CASSLSGPIYEQYF. The full variable domain, completed using reference TRBV2 and TRBJ2-7, is EPEVTQTPSHQVTQMGQEVILRCVPISNHLYFYWYRQILGQKVEFLVSFYNNEISEKSEIFDDQFSVERPDGSNFTLKIRSTKLEDSAMYFCASSLSGPIYEQYFGPGTRLTVT.